This TCR beta chain was sequenced during a study of T cell responses to AZD1222 COVID-19 vaccine. The CDR3 has 12 amino acids. Trimming shortened V by 6 bases and J by 6 bases, and 9 bases separated the two germline ends. General study results and limits: Unmutated variant regions are reportedly the target of nearly half of TCRs that are spike-specific. The sample set comprised mostly white British donors with more females, and clonal diversity was possibly underestimated.

Only a few counts were recorded for this clone. Its antigen is not identified. Sequencing was performed with immunoSEQ multiplex PCR; in TCRdb, only in-frame clones are kept and a portion is missing. This sample has approximately 82,000 clones; 92% occur once, and the top ten carry 3.1%. The sample consisted of peripheral blood, taken 28 days after the second AZD1222 dose. This receptor was obtained from an adult who received the AZD1222 COVID-19 vaccine. The V call is TRBV12-3 or TRBV12-4, the J call TRBJ2-1; the D gene could be TRBD1 or TRBD2 (5 bases each). The CDR3 here is CASRMGPNEQFF. In DNA form, the CDR3 reads TGTGCCAGCAGGATGGGACCCAATGAGCAGTTCTTC.